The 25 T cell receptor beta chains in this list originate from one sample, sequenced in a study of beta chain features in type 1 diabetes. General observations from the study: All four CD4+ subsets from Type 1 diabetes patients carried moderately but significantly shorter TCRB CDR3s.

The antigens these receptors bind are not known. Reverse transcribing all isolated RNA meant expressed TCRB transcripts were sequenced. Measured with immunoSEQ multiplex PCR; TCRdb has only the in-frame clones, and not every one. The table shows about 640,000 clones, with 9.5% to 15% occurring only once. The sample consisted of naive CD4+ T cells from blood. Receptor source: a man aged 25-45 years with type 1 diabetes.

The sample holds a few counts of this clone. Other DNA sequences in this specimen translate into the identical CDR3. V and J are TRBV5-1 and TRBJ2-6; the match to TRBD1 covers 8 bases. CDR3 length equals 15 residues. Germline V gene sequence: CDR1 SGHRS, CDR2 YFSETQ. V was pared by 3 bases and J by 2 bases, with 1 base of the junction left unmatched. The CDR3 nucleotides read TGCGCCAGCAGCTCACAGGGGGCTGGGGCCAACGTCCTGACTTTC. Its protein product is CASSSQGAGANVLTF.

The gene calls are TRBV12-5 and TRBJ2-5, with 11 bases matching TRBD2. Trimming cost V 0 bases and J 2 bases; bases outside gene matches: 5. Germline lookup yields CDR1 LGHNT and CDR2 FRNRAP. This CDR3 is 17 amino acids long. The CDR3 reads CASGLVTGLAEQETQYF. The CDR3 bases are TGTGCTAGTGGTTTGGTAACGGGACTAGCGGAACAAGAGACCCAGTACTTC.

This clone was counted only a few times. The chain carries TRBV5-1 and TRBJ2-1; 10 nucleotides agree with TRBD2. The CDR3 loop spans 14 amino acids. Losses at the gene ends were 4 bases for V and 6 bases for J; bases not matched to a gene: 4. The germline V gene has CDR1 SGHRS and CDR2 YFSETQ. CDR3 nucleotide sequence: TGCGCCAGCAGCCCCGGGACTAGCGTCAATGAGCAGTTCTTC. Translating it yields CASSPGTSVNEQFF.

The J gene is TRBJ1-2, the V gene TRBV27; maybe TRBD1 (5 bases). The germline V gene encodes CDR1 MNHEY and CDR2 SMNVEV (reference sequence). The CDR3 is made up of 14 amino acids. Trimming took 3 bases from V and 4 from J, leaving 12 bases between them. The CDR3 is CASSLDRGSYGYTF. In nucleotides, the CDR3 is TGTGCCAGCAGTTTGGACCGGGGCTCCTATGGCTACACCTTC.

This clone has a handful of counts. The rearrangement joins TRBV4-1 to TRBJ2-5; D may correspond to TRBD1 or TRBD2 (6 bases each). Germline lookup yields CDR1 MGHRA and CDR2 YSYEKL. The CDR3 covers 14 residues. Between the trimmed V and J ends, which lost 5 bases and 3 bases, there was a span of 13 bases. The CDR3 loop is CASSSGRGEETQYF. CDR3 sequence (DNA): TGCGCCAGCAGCTCTGGAAGGGGGGAAGAGACCCAGTACTTC.

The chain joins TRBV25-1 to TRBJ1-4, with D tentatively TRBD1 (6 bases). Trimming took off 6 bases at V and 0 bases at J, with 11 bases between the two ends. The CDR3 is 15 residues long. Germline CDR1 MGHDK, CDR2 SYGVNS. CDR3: CASSKGVSTNEKLFF. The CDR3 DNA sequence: TGTGCCAGCAGCAAGGGGGTCTCAACTAATGAAAAACTGTTTTTT. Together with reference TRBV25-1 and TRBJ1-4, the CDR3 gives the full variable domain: EADIYQTPRYLVIGTGKKITLECSQTMGHDKMYWYQQDPGMELHLIHYSYGVNSTEKGDLSSESTVSRIRTEHFPLTLESARPSHTSQYLCASSKGVSTNEKLFFGSGTQLSVL.

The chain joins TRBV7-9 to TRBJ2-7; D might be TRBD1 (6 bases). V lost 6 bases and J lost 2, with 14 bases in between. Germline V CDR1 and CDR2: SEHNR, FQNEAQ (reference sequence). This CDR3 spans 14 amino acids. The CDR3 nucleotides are TGTGCCAGCAGGCACCGGGACACAGCCTACGAGCAGTACTTC. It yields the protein CASRHRDTAYEQYF.

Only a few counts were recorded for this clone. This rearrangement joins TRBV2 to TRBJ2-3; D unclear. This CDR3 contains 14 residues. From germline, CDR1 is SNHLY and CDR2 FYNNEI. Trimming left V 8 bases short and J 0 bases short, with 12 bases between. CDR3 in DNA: TGTGCCAGCGAGGATAGGGCTAGCACAGATACGCAGTATTTT. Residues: CASEDRASTDTQYF.

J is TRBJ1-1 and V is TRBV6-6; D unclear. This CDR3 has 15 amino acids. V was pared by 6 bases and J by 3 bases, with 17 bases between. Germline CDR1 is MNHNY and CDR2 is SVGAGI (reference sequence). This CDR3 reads CASSHSYGEDTEAFF. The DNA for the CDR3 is TGTGCCAGCAGCCATAGTTACGGGGAGGACACTGAAGCTTTCTTT.

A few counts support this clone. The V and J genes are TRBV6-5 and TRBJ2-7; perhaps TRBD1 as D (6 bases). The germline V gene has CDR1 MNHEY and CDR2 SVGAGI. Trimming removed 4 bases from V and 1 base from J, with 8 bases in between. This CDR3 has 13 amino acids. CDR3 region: CASSSDRSYEQYF. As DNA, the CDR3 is TGTGCCAGCAGTTCCGACAGGTCCTACGAGCAGTACTTC.

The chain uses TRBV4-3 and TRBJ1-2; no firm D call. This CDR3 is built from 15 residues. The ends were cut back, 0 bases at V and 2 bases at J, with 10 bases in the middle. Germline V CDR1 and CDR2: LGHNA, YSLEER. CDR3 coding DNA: TGCGCCAGCAGCCAAGAATTCAACAGCAACTATGGCTACACCTTC. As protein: CASSQEFNSNYGYTF.

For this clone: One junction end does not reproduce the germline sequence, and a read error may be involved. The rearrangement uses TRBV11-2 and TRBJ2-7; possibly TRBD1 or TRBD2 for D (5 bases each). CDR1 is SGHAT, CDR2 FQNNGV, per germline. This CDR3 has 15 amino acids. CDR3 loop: CASSLEPGRGYEQYF. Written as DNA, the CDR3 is TGTGCCAGCAGCCTAGAGCCGGGACGGGGATACGAGCAGTACTTC.

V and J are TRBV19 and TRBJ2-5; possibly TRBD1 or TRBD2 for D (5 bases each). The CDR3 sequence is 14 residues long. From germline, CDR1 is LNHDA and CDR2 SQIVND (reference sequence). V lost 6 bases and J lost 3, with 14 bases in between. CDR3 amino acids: CASSFGTVKETQYF. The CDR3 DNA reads TGTGCCAGTAGCTTTGGGACCGTTAAAGAGACCCAGTACTTC.

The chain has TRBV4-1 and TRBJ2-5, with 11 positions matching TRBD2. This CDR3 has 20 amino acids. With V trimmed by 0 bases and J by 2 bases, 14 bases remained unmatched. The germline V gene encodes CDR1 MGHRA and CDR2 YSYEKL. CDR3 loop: CASSQDHGLAGPLSQETQYF. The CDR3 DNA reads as TGCGCCAGCAGCCAAGATCACGGACTAGCGGGTCCCCTTTCACAAGAGACCCAGTACTTC.

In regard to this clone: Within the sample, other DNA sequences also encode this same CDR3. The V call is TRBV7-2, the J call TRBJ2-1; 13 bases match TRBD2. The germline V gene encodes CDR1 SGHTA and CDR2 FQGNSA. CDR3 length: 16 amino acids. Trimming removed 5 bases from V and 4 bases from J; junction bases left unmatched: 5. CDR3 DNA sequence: TGTGCCAGCAGCCCTCGGACTAGCGGGGGATACAATGAGCAGTTCTTC. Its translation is CASSPRTSGGYNEQFF.

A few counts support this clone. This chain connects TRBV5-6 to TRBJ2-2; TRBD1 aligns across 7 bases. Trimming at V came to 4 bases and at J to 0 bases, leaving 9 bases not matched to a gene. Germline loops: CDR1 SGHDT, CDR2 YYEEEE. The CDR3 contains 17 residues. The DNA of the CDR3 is TGTGCCAGCAGCCCCATCTACAGGGGTTCGAACACCGGGGAGCTGTTTTTT. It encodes CASSPIYRGSNTGELFF.

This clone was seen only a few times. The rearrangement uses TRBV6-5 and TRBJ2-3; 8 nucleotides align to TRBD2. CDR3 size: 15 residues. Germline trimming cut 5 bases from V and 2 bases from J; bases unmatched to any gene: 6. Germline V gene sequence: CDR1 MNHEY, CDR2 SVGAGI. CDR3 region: CASSPRGATTDTQYF. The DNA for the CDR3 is TGTGCCAGCAGTCCGCGGGGGGCCACCACAGATACGCAGTATTTT.

CDR3 protein: CASSLGAGGLETQYF. The CDR3 DNA follows: TGTGCCAGCAGCTTGGGGGCAGGGGGCTTGGAGACCCAGTACTTC. The chain joins TRBV5-4 to TRBJ2-5; TRBD1 matches 8 bases. The CDR3 runs 15 residues. Unmatched junction bases numbered 6, after V lost 0 bases and J lost 5 bases. Germline assignment: CDR1 SGHNT and CDR2 YYREEE (reference sequence).

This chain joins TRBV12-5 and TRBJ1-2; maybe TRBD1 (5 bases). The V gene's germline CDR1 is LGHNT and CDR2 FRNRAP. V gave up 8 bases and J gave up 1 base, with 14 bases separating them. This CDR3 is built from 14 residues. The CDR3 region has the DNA TGTGCTAGTACCCTCGGGACGGATAACTATGGCTACACCTTC. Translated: CASTLGTDNYGYTF.

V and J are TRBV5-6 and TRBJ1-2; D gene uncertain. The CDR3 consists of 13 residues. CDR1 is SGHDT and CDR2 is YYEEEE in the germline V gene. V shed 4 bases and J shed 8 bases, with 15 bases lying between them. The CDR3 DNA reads TGTGCCAGCAGCCTTTCCGGTGGGGAGGGCTACACCTTC. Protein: CASSLSGGEGYTF.

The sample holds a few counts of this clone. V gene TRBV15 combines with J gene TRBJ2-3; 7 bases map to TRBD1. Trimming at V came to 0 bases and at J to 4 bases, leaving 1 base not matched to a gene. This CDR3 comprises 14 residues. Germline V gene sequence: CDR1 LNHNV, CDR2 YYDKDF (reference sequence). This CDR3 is CATSREQGPDTQYF. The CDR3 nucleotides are TGTGCCACCAGCAGAGAACAGGGGCCAGATACGCAGTATTTT. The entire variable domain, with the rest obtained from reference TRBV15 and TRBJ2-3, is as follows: DAMVIQNPRYQVTQFGKPVTLSCSQTLNHNVMYWYQQKSSQAPKLLFHYYDKDFNNEADTPDNFQSRRPNTSFCFLDIRSPGLGDTAMYLCATSREQGPDTQYFGPGTRLTVL.

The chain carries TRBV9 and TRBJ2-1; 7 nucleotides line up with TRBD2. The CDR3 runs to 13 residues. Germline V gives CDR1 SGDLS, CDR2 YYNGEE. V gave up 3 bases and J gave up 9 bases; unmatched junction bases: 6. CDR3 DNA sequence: TGTGCCAGCAGCGAGGGGACTAAAGGTGAGCAGTTCTTC. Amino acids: CASSEGTKGEQFF.

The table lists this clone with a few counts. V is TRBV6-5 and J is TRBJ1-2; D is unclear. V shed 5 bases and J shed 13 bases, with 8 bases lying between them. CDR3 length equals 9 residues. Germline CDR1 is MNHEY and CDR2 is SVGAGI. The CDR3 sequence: CASSGIGTF. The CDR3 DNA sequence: TGTGCCAGCAGTGGGATAGGCACCTTC.

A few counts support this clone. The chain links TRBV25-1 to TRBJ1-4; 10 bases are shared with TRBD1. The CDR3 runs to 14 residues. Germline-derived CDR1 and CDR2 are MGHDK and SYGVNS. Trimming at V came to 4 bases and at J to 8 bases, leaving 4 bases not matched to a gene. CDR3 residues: CASSGTGGDEKLFF. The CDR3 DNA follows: TGTGCCAGCAGTGGGACAGGGGGTGACGAAAAACTGTTTTTT.

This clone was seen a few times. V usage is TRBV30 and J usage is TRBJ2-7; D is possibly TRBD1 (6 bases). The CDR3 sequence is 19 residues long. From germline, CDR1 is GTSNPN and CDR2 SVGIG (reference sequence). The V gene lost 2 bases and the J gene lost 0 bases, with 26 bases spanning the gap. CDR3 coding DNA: TGTGCCTGGAGTCCTCGACAGGATATCGCCTACCCACCCTCCTACGAGCAGTACTTC. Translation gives CAWSPRQDIAYPPSYEQYF.